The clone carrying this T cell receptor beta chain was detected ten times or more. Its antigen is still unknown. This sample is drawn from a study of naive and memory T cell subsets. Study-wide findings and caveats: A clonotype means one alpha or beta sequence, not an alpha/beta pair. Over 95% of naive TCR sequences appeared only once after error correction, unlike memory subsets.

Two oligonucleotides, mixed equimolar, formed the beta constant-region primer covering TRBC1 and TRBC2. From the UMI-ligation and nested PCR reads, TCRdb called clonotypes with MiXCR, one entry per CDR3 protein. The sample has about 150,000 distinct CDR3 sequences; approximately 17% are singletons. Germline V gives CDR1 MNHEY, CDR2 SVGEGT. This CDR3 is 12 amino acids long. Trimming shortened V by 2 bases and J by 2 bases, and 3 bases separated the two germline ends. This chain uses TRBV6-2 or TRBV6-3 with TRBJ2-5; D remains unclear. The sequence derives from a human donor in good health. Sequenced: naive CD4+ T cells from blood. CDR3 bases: TGTGCCAGCAGTTACCGGCAAGAGACCCAGTACTTC. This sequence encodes CASSYRQETQYF.